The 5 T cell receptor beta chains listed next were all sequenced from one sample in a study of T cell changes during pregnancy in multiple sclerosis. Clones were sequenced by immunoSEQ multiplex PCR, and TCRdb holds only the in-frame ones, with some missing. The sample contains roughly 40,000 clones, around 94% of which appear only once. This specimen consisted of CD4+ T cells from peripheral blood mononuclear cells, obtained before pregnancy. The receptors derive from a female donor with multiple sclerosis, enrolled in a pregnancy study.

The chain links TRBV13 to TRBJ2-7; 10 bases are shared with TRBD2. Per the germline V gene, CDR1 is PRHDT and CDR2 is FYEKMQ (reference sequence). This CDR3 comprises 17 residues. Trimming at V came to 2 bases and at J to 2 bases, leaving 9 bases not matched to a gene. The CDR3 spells CASSLLAGAYETYEQYF. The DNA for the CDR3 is TGTGCCAGCAGCTTACTAGCGGGAGCTTACGAAACCTACGAGCAGTACTTC.

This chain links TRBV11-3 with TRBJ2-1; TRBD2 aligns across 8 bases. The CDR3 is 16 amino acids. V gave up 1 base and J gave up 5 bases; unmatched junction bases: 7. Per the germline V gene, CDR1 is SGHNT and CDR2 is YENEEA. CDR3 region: CASSLGLSGSHNEQFF. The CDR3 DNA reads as TGTGCCAGCAGCTTAGGGCTAAGCGGGAGTCACAATGAGCAGTTCTTC.

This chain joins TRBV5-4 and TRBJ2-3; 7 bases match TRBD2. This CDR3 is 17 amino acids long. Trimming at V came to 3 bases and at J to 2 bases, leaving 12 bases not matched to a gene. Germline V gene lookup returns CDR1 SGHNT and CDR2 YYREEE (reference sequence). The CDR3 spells CASSSAMVGGFTDTQYF. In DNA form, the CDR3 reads TGTGCCAGCAGCTCTGCAATGGTGGGAGGGTTCACAGATACGCAGTATTTT.

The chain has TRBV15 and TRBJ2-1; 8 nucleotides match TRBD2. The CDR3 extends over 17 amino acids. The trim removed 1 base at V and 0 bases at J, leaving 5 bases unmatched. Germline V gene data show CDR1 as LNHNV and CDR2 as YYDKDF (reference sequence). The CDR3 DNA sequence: TGTGCCACCAGCAGAGGTACAAGCGGGAGCTCCTACAATGAGCAGTTCTTC. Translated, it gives CATSRGTSGSSYNEQFF.

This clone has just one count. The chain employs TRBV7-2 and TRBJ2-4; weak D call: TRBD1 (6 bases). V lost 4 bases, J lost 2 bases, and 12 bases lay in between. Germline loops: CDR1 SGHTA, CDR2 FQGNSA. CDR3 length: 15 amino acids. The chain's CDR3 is CASSSNTGSKNIQYF. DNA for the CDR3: TGTGCCAGCAGCTCCAATACAGGGTCCAAAAACATTCAGTACTTC. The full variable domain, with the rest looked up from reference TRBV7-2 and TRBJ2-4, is GAGVSQSPSNKVTEKGKDVELRCDPISGHTALYWYRQSLGQGLEFLIYFQGNSAPDKSGLPSDRFSAERTGGSVSTLTIQRTQQEDSAVYLCASSSNTGSKNIQYFGAGTRLSVL.